This TCR beta chain was identified during a study of T cell repertoires in cytomegalovirus infection. V gave up 2 bases and J gave up 0 bases, with 3 bases separating them. The CDR3 runs to 12 residues. CDR1 is SGHNT and CDR2 is YYREEE in the germline V gene (reference sequence). TCRdb itself ran the reads through MiXCR, one entry per CDR3 protein. The table records 70,000 to 85,000 distinct CDR3 sequences, 35% to 45% of them present only once. Worth noting for this clonotype: Its cognate antigen is unknown.

Notes on the study in general: Ex vivo, HLA-C-restricted CMV-specific TCR beta clonotypes prevailed over the rest of the response. Cumulative frequency (of public TCR beta family members) identified carriers of CMV plus the relevant HLA.

Source: CD8+ T cells from cultured PBMCs, taken from culture after CMV antigen stimulation. The clonotype was recovered from a human donor in good health (CMV status not recorded). Some clones in this sample may be carry-over from other donors' samples. The rearrangement joins TRBV5-4 to TRBJ2-7, with no clear D. CDR3 in amino acids: CASSFNSYEQYF. Here the CDR3 DNA reads TGTGCCAGCAGCTTTAACTCCTACGAGCAGTACTTC.